The 29 T cell receptor beta chains in this list originate from one sample, sequenced in a study of blood T cell repertoires in COVID-19. Clones were sequenced by immunoSEQ multiplex PCR, and TCRdb holds only the in-frame ones, with some missing. Among 120,000 to 150,000 clones listed, over 75% were seen once. The sequenced material came from PBMCs or T cells enriched from blood (not recorded which). The receptors stem from a man in his forties or fifties in a cohort exposed to, infected with or recovered from COVID-19 (not recorded which).

This chain links TRBV6-5 with TRBJ1-1; D is uncertain. Between the trimmed V and J ends, which lost 5 bases and 6 bases, there was a span of 13 bases. The CDR3 runs to 13 residues. Germline assignment: CDR1 MNHEY and CDR2 SVGAGI. This CDR3 reads CASSRPGNAEAFF. The CDR3 DNA reads as TGTGCCAGCAGTAGACCGGGAAACGCTGAAGCTTTCTTT.

The chain has TRBV27 and TRBJ2-7; D remains ambiguous. This CDR3 is 14 amino acids long. V dropped 2 bases and J dropped 5 bases, with 13 bases sitting between them. Germline CDR1 and CDR2: MNHEY and SMNVEV (reference sequence). The DNA of the CDR3 is TGTGCCAGCAGTTTAGACGTTGCCAGGCACGAGCAGTACTTC. Protein product: CASSLDVARHEQYF.

The rearrangement joins TRBV27 to TRBJ1-5; TRBD1 agrees at 9 bases. The CDR3 spans 14 residues. V lost 6 bases and J lost 4; bases outside the gene matches: 4. Germline CDR1 is MNHEY and CDR2 is SMNVEV (reference sequence). The CDR3 protein is CASRYGQGNQPQHF. The CDR3 nucleotides read TGTGCCAGCAGATATGGACAGGGGAATCAGCCCCAGCATTTT.

This clone was picked up a small number of times. The chain links TRBV24-1 to TRBJ1-2, with D maybe TRBD1 (6 bases). The V gene's germline CDR1 is KGHDR and CDR2 SFDVKD. Trimming cost V 4 bases and J 8 bases, with 13 bases left between them. The CDR3 loop spans 13 amino acids. CDR3 DNA sequence: TGTGCCACCAGTGAGCCCGGACAGAGGGGCTACACCTTC. Protein: CATSEPGQRGYTF.

V gene TRBV9 combines with J gene TRBJ2-1; TRBD2 agrees at 12 bases. The CDR3 runs 16 residues. Germline V gives CDR1 SGDLS, CDR2 YYNGEE. The junction had 6 bases not matched to a gene; V was cut back by 2 bases and J by 6 bases. This CDR3 reads CASSVTTSGGSNEQFF. CDR3 sequence (DNA): TGTGCCAGCAGCGTGACTACTAGCGGGGGGTCCAATGAGCAGTTCTTC.

The rearrangement uses TRBV6-5 and TRBJ2-2; 9 bases line up with TRBD1. V lost 6 bases and J lost 3; bases outside the gene matches: 5. This CDR3 has 15 residues. The germline gives CDR1 MNHEY, CDR2 SVGAGI. This chain's CDR3 is CASRRTGVDTGELFF. The DNA for the CDR3 is TGTGCCAGCAGGCGGACAGGGGTGGACACCGGGGAGCTGTTTTTT.

The chain combines TRBV6-5 with TRBJ1-1; D is unclear. With 6 bases removed from V and 1 base from J, the gap between germline ends came to 9 bases. Germline CDR1 is MNHEY and CDR2 is SVGAGI. The CDR3 runs 13 residues. Here the CDR3 DNA reads TGTGCCAGCAGCCACACACAGAACACTGAAGCTTTCTTT. This encodes CASSHTQNTEAFF.

The chain combines TRBV10-3 with TRBJ1-4; D may be TRBD1 (5 bases). The CDR3 spans 12 residues. Trimming pared 6 bases from V and 7 bases from J, leaving 9 bases between. The germline V gene has CDR1 ENHRY and CDR2 SYGVKD. The CDR3 DNA reads as TGTGCCATCAGGGGGCACGGTGAAAAACTGTTTTTT. Its translation is CAIRGHGEKLFF.

This chain joins TRBV4-3 and TRBJ1-2; TRBD1 agrees at 7 bases. V lost 0 bases to trimming and J lost 5 bases; unmatched junction nucleotides: 3. The germline V gene encodes CDR1 LGHNA and CDR2 YSLEER. The CDR3 has 14 residues. The CDR3 loop is CASSQDSGGYGYTF. In nucleotides, the CDR3 is TGCGCCAGCAGCCAAGACTCAGGGGGGTATGGCTACACCTTC.

Only a few counts were recorded for this clone. V gene TRBV27 combines with J gene TRBJ2-2; perhaps TRBD1 as D (6 bases). Germline lookup yields CDR1 MNHEY and CDR2 SMNVEV (reference sequence). This CDR3 spans 19 amino acids. V was pared by 3 bases and J by 0 bases, with 20 bases between. The CDR3 loop reads CASSFLVLDRLTNTGELFF. The CDR3 DNA is TGTGCCAGCAGTTTCTTAGTGTTGGACAGACTTACGAACACCGGGGAGCTGTTTTTT.

The chain has TRBV7-2 and TRBJ2-5; D may be TRBD2 (6 bases). The germline V and J ends were trimmed by 3 bases and 2 bases, with 10 bases remaining between them. Germline assignment: CDR1 SGHTA and CDR2 FQGNSA. There are 14 residues in the CDR3. The CDR3: CASSLNGGQETQYF. The CDR3 DNA is TGTGCCAGCAGCTTGAACGGGGGTCAAGAGACCCAGTACTTC.

V is TRBV11-2 and J is TRBJ1-1, with a tentative D call TRBD1 (6 bases). V was clipped by 1 base and J by 11 bases, with 14 bases between them. CDR1 and CDR2 from the germline V gene are SGHAT and FQNNGV. The CDR3 is 13 residues long. CDR3 DNA: TGTGCCAGCAGCTTAGGGCAGGGGAGCTGGGCTTTCTTT. This codes for CASSLGQGSWAFF.

In its sample, this clone was seen a few times. The CDR3 is CASSVLAGASADTQYF. In DNA, the CDR3 is TGTGCCAGCAGCGTACTAGCGGGAGCCAGCGCAGATACGCAGTATTTT. The gene calls are TRBV6-4 and TRBJ2-3, with 11 positions matching TRBD2. Per germline, CDR1 MRHNA and CDR2 SNTAGT. The V and J ends lost 6 bases and 4 bases, in that order; junction bases with no gene match: 9. The CDR3 is 16 residues long.

The chain combines TRBV7-9 with TRBJ2-7, with a weak D call TRBD2 (5 bases). CDR3 size: 14 residues. The V end was cut by 0 bases, the J end by 4 bases, with 10 bases between. Germline CDR1 reads SEHNR; CDR2 reads FQNEAQ (reference sequence). The CDR3 sequence is CASSLAHSGYEQYF. DNA of the CDR3: TGTGCCAGCAGCTTAGCGCATTCGGGGTACGAGCAGTACTTC.

The CDR3 DNA sequence: TGTGCCAGCAGCGACCGGGACAGGGCTTACTATGGCTACACCTTC. Its translation: CASSDRDRAYYGYTF. V usage is TRBV2 and J usage is TRBJ1-2; 9 nucleotides line up with TRBD1. This CDR3 is 15 amino acids long. CDR1 and CDR2 from the germline V gene are SNHLY and FYNNEI. V was clipped by 6 bases and J by 3 bases; unmatched bases: 8.

The chain uses TRBV18 and TRBJ2-2, with D perhaps matching TRBD2 (5 bases). Trimming left V 4 bases short and J 1 base short, with 7 bases between. Germline V gene data show CDR1 as KGHSH and CDR2 as LQKENI. The CDR3 loop spans 14 amino acids. The CDR3 reads CASSQDLNTGELFF. The DNA of the CDR3 is TGTGCCAGCTCACAGGACTTGAACACCGGGGAGCTGTTTTTT.

The chain couples TRBV7-3 to TRBJ2-2, with 7 bases aligning to TRBD1. V gave up 2 bases and J gave up 6 bases; unmatched junction bases: 9. CDR3 length equals 16 residues. Per the germline V gene, CDR1 is SGHTA and CDR2 is FQGTGA. The CDR3 DNA reads as TGTGCCAGCAGCTTATCCCCACAGGGGACGGCCGGGGAGCTGTTTTTT. This sequence encodes CASSLSPQGTAGELFF.

J is TRBJ1-2 and V is TRBV5-3; D ambiguous. TRBV5-3 is placed among ORFs of uncertain function. Deletions cut 0 bases from V and 12 bases from J, with 15 bases between. This CDR3 has 13 residues. The CDR3 sequence: CARSLAGLPVHTF. The DNA for the CDR3 is TGTGCCAGAAGCTTGGCAGGACTGCCGGTTCACACCTTC.

The CDR3 DNA follows: TGTGCCAGCAGTTTCACCGGCAGGGGAAACACTGAAGCTTTCTTT. Translating it yields CASSFTGRGNTEAFF. The genes are TRBV6-5 and TRBJ1-1; tentative D call: TRBD1 (6 bases). This CDR3 comprises 15 residues. CDR1 is MNHEY, CDR2 SVGAGI, per germline. Trimming cost V 4 bases and J 2 bases, with 14 bases left between them.

The CDR3 loop reads CASRAEGWETQYF. As DNA, the CDR3 is TGTGCCAGCAGGGCTGAGGGATGGGAGACCCAGTACTTC. V usage is TRBV2 and J usage is TRBJ2-5; perhaps TRBD2 as D (5 bases). Between the trimmed V and J ends, which lost 6 bases and 5 bases, there was a span of 13 bases. The CDR3 runs 13 residues. The germline gives CDR1 SNHLY, CDR2 FYNNEI.

The sample holds one count of this clone. This chain connects TRBV29-1 to TRBJ2-5, with a weak D call TRBD2 (5 bases). The CDR3 sequence is 10 residues long. Trimming shortened V by 4 bases and J by 7 bases, and 7 bases separated the two germline ends. The V gene's germline CDR1 is SQVTM and CDR2 ANQGSEA. The CDR3 sequence: CSVGRGTQYF. The CDR3 region has the DNA TGCAGCGTTGGTCGGGGGACCCAGTACTTC. The full variable domain, in which reference TRBV29-1 and TRBJ2-5 provide the parts outside the CDR3, is SAVISQKPSRDICQRGTSLTIQCQVDSQVTMMFWYRQQPGQSLTLIATANQGSEATYESGFVIDKFPISRPNLTFSTLTVSNMSPEDSSIYLCSVGRGTQYFGPGTRLLVL.

This chain links TRBV5-1 with TRBJ2-4; D gene uncertain. The germline V gene encodes CDR1 SGHRS and CDR2 YFSETQ. The V and J ends lost 0 bases and 0 bases respectively, with 4 bases between them. This CDR3 has 14 amino acids. CDR3 nucleotides: TGCGCCAGCAGCTTGGAGCTAGCCAAAAACATTCAGTACTTC. Translated, it gives CASSLELAKNIQYF.

J is TRBJ2-7 and V is TRBV5-6, with 9 bases identical to TRBD2. The trim removed 1 base at V and 3 bases at J, leaving 5 bases unmatched. The CDR3 runs to 15 residues. Germline V gene sequence: CDR1 SGHDT, CDR2 YYEEEE. DNA of the CDR3: TGTGCCAGCAGCTTGCTAGCGGGACTACTCTACGAGCAGTACTTC. Translating gives CASSLLAGLLYEQYF.

The CDR3 is CASRTLAGGNTGELFF. Here the CDR3 DNA reads TGTGCCAGCAGAACTCTAGCGGGAGGGAACACCGGGGAGCTGTTTTTT. The chain is built from TRBV27 and TRBJ2-2; 11 bases are shared with TRBD2. The CDR3 is 16 amino acids. The junction had 4 bases not matched to a gene; V was cut back by 6 bases and J by 1 base. CDR1 is MNHEY, CDR2 SMNVEV, per germline (reference sequence).

The chain carries TRBV12-5 and TRBJ2-2; D unclear. This CDR3 region has 12 residues. Trimming shortened V by 1 base and J by 7 bases, and 4 bases separated the two germline ends. The germline V gene encodes CDR1 LGHNT and CDR2 FRNRAP. The CDR3 region is CASGLAFGELFF. CDR3 nucleotide sequence: TGTGCTAGTGGTTTGGCATTCGGGGAGCTGTTTTTT. The full variable domain, with the rest looked up from reference TRBV12-5 and TRBJ2-2, is DARVTQTPRHKVTEMGQEVTMRCQPILGHNTVFWYRQTMMQGLELLAYFRNRAPLDDSGMPKDRFSAEMPDATLATLKIQPSEPRDSAVYFCASGLAFGELFFGEGSRLTVL.

This clone has more than one count but fewer than ten. V usage is TRBV7-9 and J usage is TRBJ2-7, with 14 bases matching TRBD2. CDR1 is SEHNR, CDR2 FQNEAQ, per germline (reference sequence). The CDR3 length is 19 residues. The V gene end was trimmed by 5 bases and the J gene end by 4 bases; junction bases not matched to a gene: 16. The CDR3 region is CASSAPGLAGVAPLYEQYF. Here the CDR3 DNA reads TGTGCCAGCAGCGCACCGGGACTAGCGGGAGTAGCCCCTTTGTACGAGCAGTACTTC.

The chain carries TRBV24-1 and TRBJ2-6; D not certain. CDR3 length: 15 amino acids. Germline V gene data show CDR1 as KGHDR and CDR2 as SFDVKD. V was trimmed by 6 bases and J by 0 bases, leaving 8 bases between them. The CDR3, as DNA: TGTGCCACCAGTCAAAGTAGCTCTGGGGCCAACGTCCTGACTTTC. It specifies CATSQSSSGANVLTF.

The chain carries TRBV7-2 and TRBJ2-7; a weak D match, TRBD2 (6 bases). There are 13 residues in the CDR3. V shed 5 bases and J shed 3 bases, with 11 bases lying between them. Per germline, CDR1 SGHTA and CDR2 FQGNSA. Here the CDR3 DNA reads TGTGCCAGCAGCCCGGGACTTAACTACGAGCAGTACTTC. Residues: CASSPGLNYEQYF.

This chain uses TRBV3-1 (or the pseudogene TRBV3-2) with TRBJ1-2; 7 bases align to TRBD1. With 1 base clipped from V and 7 bases from J, the junction kept 3 bases outside the gene matches. The CDR3 has 13 amino acids. The germline gives CDR1 LGHDT, CDR2 YNNKEL (reference sequence). CDR3 DNA sequence: TGTGCCAGCAGCCAAGTTAAGGGGGCTGGCTACACCTTC. Residues: CASSQVKGAGYTF.